These T cell receptor beta chains were read from a single sample in a study of Graves' ophthalmopathy and Graves' hyperthyroidism. TCRdb reanalysed the multiplex PCR reads using MiXCR and keeps one entry per CDR3 protein. The data contain about 210,000 distinct CDR3 sequences, 25% to 30% of them singletons. What was sequenced was peripheral blood. The receptors stem from a middle-aged man with Graves' ophthalmopathy. Each CDR3 is given with its conserved first and last residue. Each record gives: V gene, J gene, clone size, D gene, CDR3 protein, CDR3 DNA. The D gene is left open where the match is weak. Rows give clone size only sometimes, using once, few, many, or a class for an expanded clone.

>TRBV28|TRBJ2-2|many|TRBD2
CASSLLAGPRTGELFF
TGTGCCAGCAGTTTGCTAGCGGGACCGCGGACCGGGGAGCTGTTTTTT
>TRBV15|TRBJ1-2|many|-
CATSRGGAGAGYGYTF
TGTGCCACCAGCAGAGGGGGGGCAGGGGCCGGCTATGGCTACACCTTC
>TRBV12-3/TRBV12-4|TRBJ2-7|-|-
CASSLAAGGEQYF
TGTGCCAGCAGTTTAGCGGCCGGGGGCGAGCAGTACTTC
>TRBV29-1|TRBJ2-5|many|-
CSGGGGPGETQYF
TGCAGCGGGGGAGGCGGGCCGGGGGAGACCCAGTACTTC
>TRBV6-1|TRBJ2-7|-|TRBD1
CASSVGQGRNEQYF
TGTGCCAGCAGTGTTGGACAGGGGCGAAACGAGCAGTACTTC
>TRBV6-1|TRBJ2-2|-|TRBD1
CASSEWQGAIGELFF
TGTGCCAGCAGTGAATGGCAGGGGGCAATCGGGGAGCTGTTTTTT
>TRBV9|TRBJ2-7|many|TRBD1
CASSVGTGATYEQYF
TGTGCCAGCAGCGTAGGTACAGGGGCCACCTACGAGCAGTACTTC
>TRBV29-1|TRBJ2-7|many|TRBD1
CSAYRDSSYEQYF
TGCAGCGCCTACCGGGACAGCTCCTACGAGCAGTACTTC
>TRBV28|TRBJ2-5|-|-
CASSLSHPGPSEETQYF
TGTGCCAGCAGTTTATCTCACCCGGGACCGAGCGAGGAGACCCAGTACTTC
>TRBV7-9|TRBJ2-5|many|-
CASSFIETQYF
TGTGCCAGCAGCTTTATAGAGACCCAGTACTTC
>TRBV28|TRBJ1-2|many|TRBD1
CASGQGVYGYTF
TGTGCCAGCGGACAGGGGGTCTATGGCTACACCTTC
>TRBV6-5|TRBJ2-7|-|-
CASSKGLFYEQYF
TGTGCCAGCAGCAAAGGACTCTTCTACGAGCAGTACTTC
>TRBV7-2|TRBJ2-2|many|-
CASSLYSAGNTGELFF
TGTGCCAGCAGCTTATATAGCGCAGGGAACACCGGGGAGCTGTTTTTT
>TRBV7-2|TRBJ2-5|-|-
CASSGGQAAETQYF
TGTGCCAGCAGCGGGGGCCAGGCCGCAGAGACCCAGTACTTC
>TRBV5-1|TRBJ1-1|many|-
CASRGGYTEAFF
TGCGCCAGCAGAGGGGGGTACACTGAAGCTTTCTTT
>TRBV20-1|TRBJ1-6|-|-
CSATHGGSPLHF
TGCAGTGCTACTCACGGGGGATCACCCCTCCACTTT
>TRBV6-5|TRBJ1-5|many|-
CASSLTGIGNQPQHF
TGTGCCAGCAGTTTAACAGGGATCGGCAATCAGCCCCAGCATTTT
>TRBV28|TRBJ2-7|once|-
CASSPGGNYEQYF
TGTGCCAGCAGCCCCGGAGGGAACTACGAGCAGTACTTC
>TRBV7-6|TRBJ2-7|many|-
CASSWEVSDSTYEQYF
TGTGCCAGCAGCTGGGAGGTTTCGGACAGTACCTACGAGCAGTACTTC
>TRBV4-2|TRBJ2-2|many|TRBD2
CASSQELAGHTGELFF
TGTGCCAGCAGCCAAGAACTAGCGGGTCACACCGGGGAGCTGTTTTTT
>TRBV2|TRBJ2-7|many|-
CASRREPYEQYF
TGTGCCAGCAGGCGGGAACCCTACGAGCAGTACTTC
>TRBV6-1|TRBJ1-1|-|-
CASRPRGHPNTEAFF
TGTGCCAGCAGACCTAGGGGACACCCGAACACTGAAGCTTTCTTT
>TRBV5-1|TRBJ2-7|many|TRBD2
CASSLGTSVEQYF
TGCGCCAGCAGCTTGGGTACTAGCGTCGAGCAGTACTTC
>TRBV27|TRBJ2-1|many|TRBD1
CASSLRQGAYNEQFF
TGTGCCAGCAGTTTACGACAGGGGGCCTACAATGAGCAGTTCTTC
>TRBV7-9|TRBJ2-7|-|-
CASSLPATSEQYF
TGTGCCAGCAGCTTACCCGCCACTAGCGAGCAGTACTTC
>TRBV19|TRBJ2-5|many|-
CASTPGPGRETQYF
TGTGCCAGTACCCCTGGCCCTGGGCGAGAGACCCAGTACTTC
>TRBV2|TRBJ1-5|many|-
CASRTWELNQPQHF
TGTGCCAGCCGTACGTGGGAGCTCAATCAGCCCCAGCATTTT
>TRBV6-2/TRBV6-3|TRBJ2-2|few|-
CASSYPGLLRGELFF
TGTGCCAGCAGTTATCCGGGACTTTTGAGGGGGGAGCTGTTTTTT
>TRBV6-6|TRBJ2-2|many|TRBD1
CASSNRGYAGELFF
TGTGCCAGCAGTAACAGGGGGTATGCCGGGGAGCTGTTTTTT
>TRBV6-5|TRBJ1-2|-|-
CASSYRPIRDGYTF
TGTGCCAGCAGTTACAGACCGATTCGCGATGGCTACACCTTC
>TRBV27|TRBJ2-7|-|-
CASSLDSAAYEQYF
TGTGCCAGCAGCTTAGACAGCGCTGCCTACGAGCAGTACTTC